These 29 T cell receptor beta chains were sequenced from one sample in a study of identical twins. TCRdb independently ran MiXCR on the 5' RACE reads; one entry per CDR3 protein. The sample has 1.5 million or so distinct CDR3 sequences; 32% are singletons. Sequenced input: cord blood. These receptors were collected from a newborn girl in good health.

Ten or more counts support this clonotype. The chain couples TRBV10-3 to TRBJ1-2; the D gene is possibly TRBD1 (5 bases). This CDR3 is built from 13 residues. V was pared by 0 bases and J by 4 bases, with 6 bases between. The germline V gene has CDR1 ENHRY and CDR2 SYGVKD. This CDR3 is CAISESTAYGYTF. The CDR3 DNA follows: TGTGCCATCAGTGAGTCGACAGCCTATGGCTACACCTTC.

In its sample, this clonotype was seen a few times. The V call is TRBV7-2, the J call TRBJ2-3, with D possibly matching TRBD2 (7 bases). Germline CDR1 SGHTA, CDR2 FQGNSA. This CDR3 is 16 amino acids long. Trimming shortened V by 2 bases and J by 5 bases, and 17 bases separated the two germline ends. This CDR3 reads CASSLRVGGPVDTQYF. The CDR3 DNA reads TGTGCCAGCAGCTTAAGAGTGGGGGGGCCGGTAGATACGCAGTATTTT.

This clonotype came up a few times. The chain recombines TRBV20-1 with TRBJ2-1; TRBD2 aligns across 8 bases. J gave up 12 bases and V 0 bases, and 13 bases lay outside the gene matches. In germline, CDR1 is DFQATT, CDR2 SNEGSKA (reference sequence). The CDR3 extends over 15 amino acids. For the CDR3, the DNA is TGCAGTGCTAGAGAGAAAACTAGCGGAGTTCAAAGGCAGTTCTTC. Translation gives CSAREKTSGVQRQFF.

Points on this clonotype: The junction shows a germline mismatch at one end, possibly a read error. The gene calls are TRBV20-1 and TRBJ1-6; a weak D match, TRBD1 (6 bases). The CDR3 length is 13 residues. Germline V gives CDR1 DFQATT, CDR2 SNEGSKA (reference sequence). The CDR3 region has the DNA TGCAGTGCTACCAGGGGTCGGAATTCACACCTCCACTTT. Translation: CSATRGRNSHLHF.

This clonotype was counted between two and nine times. The rearrangement joins TRBV25-1 to TRBJ2-4; 9 positions agree with TRBD2. The CDR3 length is 15 residues. V trimming: 2 bases; J trimming: 6 bases; junction bases outside the gene matches: 5. Germline V gene data show CDR1 as MGHDK and CDR2 as SYGVNS. The CDR3: CASSEGVAGANIQYF. CDR3 nucleotides: TGTGCCAGCAGTGAAGGGGTAGCGGGGGCAAACATTCAGTACTTC.

Points on this clonotype: It may be a read error: a sequence one base away is much more abundant. The V call is TRBV2, the J call TRBJ2-5; 9 bases align to TRBD2. Germline CDR1 reads SNHLY; CDR2 reads FYNNEI. The CDR3 sequence is 15 residues long. CDR3: CAGRARGTSKETQYF. CDR3 nucleotides: TGTGCCGGCAGGGCACGTGGGACTAGCAAAGAGACCCAGTACTTC.

This clonotype was counted once. Just one base apart from a much larger clone, this may be a read error. The CDR3 protein is CASSPATDSQYF. The CDR3 DNA is TGCGCCAGCAGTCCGGCCACAGATTCGCAGTATTTT. The rearrangement links TRBV5-1 to TRBJ2-3; D is uncertain. The CDR3 runs 12 residues. Germline CDR1 and CDR2: SGHRS and YFSETQ.

This clonotype was seen ten or more times. This chain links TRBV21-1 with TRBJ2-3; the table assigns TRBD2, which was not confirmed against the DNA. TRBV21-1 is assigned pseudogene status. The CDR3 runs to 15 residues. CDR3 in amino acids: CASSKCQPSTDTQYF. CDR3 nucleotides: TGTGCCAGCAGCAAATGCCAGCCCTCCACAGATACGCAGTATTTT.

This clonotype has ten or more counts. A junction boundary mismatches the germline segment, possibly from a read error. The J gene is TRBJ2-1, the V gene TRBV5-1, with 11 bases lining up with TRBD2. The CDR3 is 15 amino acids. Germline-derived CDR1 and CDR2 are SGHRS and YFSETQ. CDR3 sequence: CASSLTSGVYNEQFF. DNA of the CDR3: TGTGCCAGCAGCCTGACTAGCGGGGTATACAATGAGCAGTTCTTC.

V usage is TRBV6-4 and J usage is TRBJ2-1; D is unresolved. TRBJ2-7 explains the end of the DNA better; the J call may be wrong. Germline V gives CDR1 MRHNA, CDR2 SNTAGT. The CDR3 runs to 15 residues. CDR3 region: CASSVTFSSYNEQYF. The CDR3 bases are TGTGCCAGCAGTGTTACCTTCAGCTCCTACAATGAGCAGTACTTC.

The chain is built from TRBV28 and TRBJ1-4; no clear D. This CDR3 is 14 amino acids long. CDR1 and CDR2 (germline): MDHEN, SYDVKM. V gave up 6 bases and J gave up 4 bases, with 12 bases separating them. The CDR3 sequence is CASSGEPRNEKLFF. In nucleotides, the CDR3 is TGTGCCAGCAGCGGGGAGCCCCGTAATGAAAAACTGTTTTTT. Full variable domain (rest looked up from reference TRBV28 and TRBJ1-4): DVKVTQSSRYLVKRTGEKVFLECVQDMDHENMFWYRQDPGLGLRLIYFSYDVKMKEKGDIPEGYSVSREKKERFSLILESASTNQTSMYLCASSGEPRNEKLFFGSGTQLSVL.

The chain employs TRBV7-2 and TRBJ2-4; the D gene is possibly TRBD2 (6 bases). Judging by the DNA end, TRBJ2-5 fits better; the J call may be wrong. This CDR3 region has 11 residues. From germline, CDR1 is SGHTA and CDR2 FQGNSA. The CDR3: CSSGLQETQYF. CDR3 bases: TGTAGTAGCGGCCTCCAAGAGACCCAGTACTTC.

The chain uses TRBV5-1 and TRBJ1-2; no clear D gene. This CDR3 comprises 12 residues. Germline V gene lookup returns CDR1 SGHRS and CDR2 YFSETQ. Trimming took off 0 bases at V and 6 bases at J, with 6 bases between the two ends. CDR3 sequence (DNA): TGCGCCAGCAGCTTGGGTAGTCATGGCTACACCTTC. This sequence encodes CASSLGSHGYTF.

This clonotype was recorded a few times. The J gene is TRBJ2-1, the V gene TRBV7-8; D is possibly TRBD1 (5 bases). The CDR3 totals 12 residues. The V and J ends lost 5 bases and 10 bases respectively, with 12 bases between them. Germline lookup yields CDR1 SGHVS and CDR2 FQNEAQ. The chain's CDR3 is CASSLHRTEQFF. The CDR3 coding sequence is TGTGCCAGCAGCCTACACAGGACGGAGCAGTTCTTC.

Of note for this clonotype: One junction end does not reproduce the germline sequence, and a read error may be involved. The V gene is TRBV7-2, the J gene TRBJ1-4; 7 nucleotides align to TRBD1. The CDR3 covers 15 residues. Germline values: CDR1 SGHTA, CDR2 FQGNSA. CDR3 DNA sequence: TGTGCCAGCAGCAAAACCGGGACAGTAAATGAAAAGCTGTTTTTT. This sequence encodes CASSKTGTVNEKLFF.

V and J are TRBV27 and TRBJ2-1, with no clear D. Germline V gene lookup returns CDR1 MNHEY and CDR2 SMNVEV (reference sequence). Trimming left V 6 bases short and J 7 bases short, with 16 bases between. The CDR3 length is 14 residues. The DNA for the CDR3 is TGTGCCAGCAGCTTAACCGGAGATTGGAATGAGCAGTTCTTC. Translation gives CASSLTGDWNEQFF.

The table lists this clonotype with many counts. The chain is built from TRBV12-3 or TRBV12-4 and TRBJ1-4, with a weak D call TRBD1 (6 bases). V dropped 6 bases and J dropped 1 base, with 9 bases sitting between them. This CDR3 is 14 amino acids long. The CDR3 sequence is CASSDRRTNEKLFF. In DNA form, the CDR3 reads TGTGCCAGCAGCGACAGGCGAACTAATGAAAAACTGTTTTTT.

This clonotype came up a few times. This chain links TRBV11-1 with TRBJ1-1; D unclear. The CDR3 length is 12 residues. The V end was cut by 2 bases, the J end by 10 bases, with 11 bases between. Germline-derived CDR1 and CDR2 are SGHAT and FQDESV (reference sequence). The CDR3 nucleotides read TGTGCCAGCAGCTTACGCTTTTCGCTAGCTTTCTTT. Its protein is CASSLRFSLAFF.

The chain has TRBV27 and TRBJ2-2; 10 nucleotides agree with TRBD2. The germline CDR1 and CDR2 sequences are MNHEY and SMNVEV (reference sequence). The V gene end was trimmed by 7 bases and the J gene end by 1 base; junction bases not matched to a gene: 9. The CDR3 covers 17 residues. CDR3 region: CASTSLAGVENTGELFF. The CDR3 DNA follows: TGTGCCAGCACCTCCCTAGCGGGAGTTGAGAACACCGGGGAGCTGTTTTTT.

CDR3 DNA sequence: TGCAGTTCAAGCGGGGTTTACAGCTCCTACAATGAGCAGTTCTTC. It codes for CSSSGVYSSYNEQFF. The chain carries TRBV20-1 and TRBJ2-1, with 7 bases identical to TRBD2. The germline V gene has CDR1 DFQATT and CDR2 SNEGSKA (reference sequence). The length of the CDR3 is 15 residues. V gave up 8 bases and J gave up 0 bases; unmatched junction bases: 10.

The chain recombines TRBV11-2 with TRBJ1-6; TRBD1 is a possible D gene (6 bases). This CDR3 comprises 13 residues. V was pared by 4 bases and J by 9 bases, with 10 bases between. The germline V gene has CDR1 SGHAT and CDR2 FQNNGV. CDR3 sequence reads: CASSYQGSSPLHF. Here the CDR3 DNA reads TGTGCCAGCAGCTACCAGGGGAGTTCACCCCTCCACTTT.

V gene TRBV2 combines with J gene TRBJ1-5, with 12 nucleotides matching TRBD1. There are 16 residues in the CDR3. J gave up 1 base and V 8 bases, and 6 bases lay outside the gene matches. Looked up from germline, CDR1 is SNHLY and CDR2 is FYNNEI. In nucleotides, the CDR3 is TGTGCCAGCGCCGGGACAGGGGGCGCGAGCAATCAGCCCCAGCATTTT. Translation gives CASAGTGGASNQPQHF.

The rearrangement uses TRBV6-5 and TRBJ1-5; D gene ambiguous. This CDR3 spans 16 amino acids. CDR1 and CDR2 from the germline V gene are MNHEY and SVGAGI. With 4 bases removed from V and 4 bases from J, the gap between germline ends came to 17 bases. Here the CDR3 reads CASSSSFSRQNQPQHF. The CDR3 bases are TGTGCCAGCAGTTCGAGTTTCTCCCGGCAAAATCAGCCCCAGCATTTT.

This clonotype was recorded only once. This CDR3 fails to terminate in the conserved phenylalanine or tryptophan, so it likely reflects a read error. V is TRBV6-5 and J is TRBJ2-7; TRBD2 matches at 14 bases. The V and J ends lost 2 bases and 0 bases, in that order; junction bases with no gene match: 3. Germline assignment: CDR1 MNHEY and CDR2 SVGAGI. The CDR3 runs to 17 residues. CDR3: CASSYGTSGSSSYEQYL. In DNA, the CDR3 is TGTGCCAGCAGTTACGGGACTAGCGGGAGCAGCTCCTACGAGCAGTACTTG.

This clonotype was counted ten times or more. This CDR3 is CATQLSSLTGHSYEQYF. The DNA for the CDR3 is TGTGCCACCCAGCTTAGTAGCCTGACAGGTCACTCCTACGAGCAGTACTTC. This sequence joins TRBV7-2 and TRBJ2-7; maybe TRBD1 (6 bases). The CDR3 consists of 17 residues. The germline V gene has CDR1 SGHTA and CDR2 FQGNSA. Trimming left V 10 bases short and J 0 bases short, with 25 bases between.

This clonotype was detected a few times. The rearrangement links TRBV28 to TRBJ2-1; 12 nucleotides line up with TRBD2. With V trimmed by 3 bases and J by 6 bases, 9 bases remained unmatched. From germline, CDR1 is MDHEN and CDR2 SYDVKM. The CDR3 is 17 residues long. The CDR3 DNA reads as TGTGCCAGCAGTTTTGGGGGACTAGCGGGTTCATCCAATGAGCAGTTCTTC. Translated, it gives CASSFGGLAGSSNEQFF.

This clonotype was seen only a few times. V is TRBV7-9 and J is TRBJ2-1; D call uncertain. This CDR3 region has 13 residues. Trimming removed 5 bases from V and 7 bases from J, with 12 bases in between. Per the germline V gene, CDR1 is SEHNR and CDR2 is FQNEAQ (reference sequence). The CDR3 DNA follows: TGTGCCAGCAGCGCAGCTCTGGGGAATGAGCAGTTCTTC. The encoded protein is CASSAALGNEQFF.

The chain links TRBV3-1 to TRBJ2-1, with D tentatively TRBD2 (5 bases). The germline V and J ends were trimmed by 2 bases and 11 bases, with 19 bases remaining between them. CDR3 length: 15 amino acids. In germline, CDR1 is LGHDT, CDR2 YNNKEL (reference sequence). CDR3 residues: CASSQNPPPLGKQFF. As DNA, the CDR3 is TGTGCCAGCAGCCAAAACCCTCCTCCACTAGGTAAGCAGTTCTTC.

This clonotype appeared a few times. The V and J genes are TRBV4-2 and TRBJ2-7; D gene uncertain. Germline V gene data show CDR1 as LGHNA and CDR2 as YNFKEQ. This CDR3 spans 12 amino acids. V was pared by 1 base and J by 6 bases, with 7 bases between. The CDR3 protein is CASSQVKGEQYF. In DNA form, the CDR3 reads TGTGCCAGCAGCCAAGTTAAGGGCGAGCAGTACTTC.